This T cell receptor beta chain was profiled in a study of molecular identifiers for immune sequencing clone quantification. Germline V gene lookup returns CDR1 MNHEY and CDR2 SMNVEV (reference sequence). The CDR3 has 15 residues. The ends lost 7 bases at V and 8 bases at J; junction bases unmatched: 13. This clonotype occurred many times. What it recognizes is unknown. Previously described methods and listed TCR primers produced bulk TCR libraries. TCRdb recomputed calls from the PCR reads with MiXCR, one row per CDR3 protein. The sample includes about half a million distinct CDR3 sequences, roughly 26% of them seen just once. Broader study findings: Barcode sharing among identical TCR molecules could make large clones appear smaller.

The naive CD8 libraries originated from between about 17,000 and 1,000,000 sorted cells and drew on 10%, 30% or 50% RNA. J is TRBJ2-1 and V is TRBV27; TRBD1 agrees at 8 bases. This TCR was recovered from a human donor in good health. Some libraries in this study had Jurkat cell RNA spiked in. Input material: naive CD8+ T cells from blood, with Jurkat cell RNA spiked in. Subset given: FACS-sorted CD8+CD4-CCR7+CD45RA+ naive T cells. The CDR3 here is CASTSQGAPDHEQFF. The CDR3 bases are TGTGCCAGCACTTCCCAGGGGGCGCCGGATCATGAGCAGTTCTTC.